This T cell receptor beta chain was documented in a study of blood T cell repertoires in COVID-19. In the study overall: PBMCs, B-cell-depleted T cells, or T cells provided the cDNA or gDNA that made up the material.

Only in-frame clones appear in the TCRdb table, and some are missing; sequencing was by immunoSEQ multiplex PCR. Of hundreds of thousands of clones detected, approximately 80% appear once; the ten largest clones hold about 7.7%. Ages ranged from roughly 18 to 100 years, with residence in about two dozen US areas. The clonotype was recovered from a middle-aged woman with acute COVID-19. Sequenced sample: PBMCs or T cells enriched from blood (not recorded which).

The CDR3 sequence is CASSLEDREGKQPQHF. The CDR3 DNA sequence: TGTGCCAGCAGCTTAGAGGACAGGGAGGGTAAACAGCCCCAGCATTTT. The V and J genes are TRBV11-3 and TRBJ1-5, with TRBD1 matching 8 bases. V lost 0 bases to trimming and J lost 7 bases; unmatched junction nucleotides: 8. This CDR3 is 16 amino acids long. Germline CDR1 and CDR2: SGHNT and YENEEA.